This T cell receptor beta chain was sequenced during a study of shared clonotypes between healthy human individuals. Data came from immunoSEQ multiplex PCR; TCRdb stores just in-frame clones and leaves some out. The sample has over 2 million clones; roughly 95% are singletons. CDR3 size: 14 residues. Germline V CDR1 and CDR2: SNHLY, FYNNEI. J was trimmed by 4 bases and V by 8 bases; bases with no gene match: 9. This sequence was found in a man between 18 and 29 years old in good health. The chain is built from TRBV2 and TRBJ1-1; 8 bases map to TRBD1. Source material: naive CD4+ T cells sorted from blood. Subset described: CD45RA+ positively selected. The CDR3 sequence: CASGAGGFRTEAFF. The CDR3 coding sequence is TGTGCCAGCGGGGCAGGGGGCTTTCGCACTGAAGCTTTCTTT.